The next 24 T cell receptor beta chains were all read from a single sample in a study of beta chain features in type 1 diabetes. Since all of the isolated RNA was reverse transcribed, expressed TCRB transcripts were what got sequenced. Measured with immunoSEQ multiplex PCR; TCRdb has only the in-frame clones, and not every one. In the table there are about 210,000 clones, approximately 10% of which are singletons. Sample: central memory CD4+ T cells from blood. The receptors originated from a man between 18 and 35 years old in good health.

The chain uses TRBV2 and TRBJ2-7, with 12 positions matching TRBD2. With 7 bases clipped from V and 2 bases from J, the junction kept 3 bases outside the gene matches. CDR1 SNHLY and CDR2 FYNNEI come from the germline V gene. This CDR3 spans 14 amino acids. The CDR3 loop is CASMRLAGAYEQYF. The CDR3 nucleotides read TGTGCCAGCATGAGACTAGCGGGAGCCTACGAGCAGTACTTC.

This clone was detected only a few times. This may be a read error, as it is one base from a much larger clone. This chain joins TRBV5-1 and TRBJ2-1, with D uncertain. This CDR3 has 14 residues. Trimming removed 0 bases at V and 1 base at J, with 5 bases between. Germline-derived CDR1 and CDR2 are SGHRS and YFSETQ. The CDR3 nucleotides read TGCGCCAGCAGCTTGGTGGCTTCCTACAATGAGCAGTTCTTC. Protein product: CASSLVASYNEQFF. The full variable domain, in which reference TRBV5-1 and TRBJ2-1 provide the parts outside the CDR3, is KAGVTQTPRYLIKTRGQQVTLSCSPISGHRSVSWYQQTPGQGLQFLFEYFSETQRNKGNFPGRFSGRQFSNSRSEMNVSTLELGDSALYLCASSLVASYNEQFFGPGTRLTVL.

The genes are TRBV6-1 and TRBJ2-4, with TRBD1 identical over 8 bases. J lost 1 base, V lost 4 bases, and 6 bases had no gene match. CDR3 length: 16 residues. In germline, CDR1 is MNHNS, CDR2 SASEGT. CDR3 protein: CASSARDRQAKNIQYF. The CDR3 region has the DNA TGTGCCAGCAGTGCCCGGGACAGGCAGGCCAAAAACATTCAGTACTTC.

The table lists this clone with a few counts. This chain joins TRBV10-2 and TRBJ1-5; the match to TRBD1 covers 8 bases. The CDR3 is 14 residues long. V was pared by 6 bases and J by 7 bases, with 8 bases of the junction left unmatched. The germline gives CDR1 WSHSY, CDR2 SAAADI. In DNA, the CDR3 is TGCGCCAGCAGAGACAGGGGACTAGGGCAGCCCCAGCATTTT. Its translation: CASRDRGLGQPQHF.

This clone was seen more than once but under ten times. The rearrangement joins TRBV29-1 to TRBJ2-3; weak D call: TRBD2 (5 bases). CDR3 size: 11 residues. The germline V and J ends were trimmed by 7 bases and 5 bases, with 10 bases remaining between them. CDR1 and CDR2 from the germline V gene are SQVTM and ANQGSEA. CDR3 nucleotide sequence: TGCAGCGCCGTTGCGGGAGATACGCAGTATTTT. Translation gives CSAVAGDTQYF.

This clone was seen a few times. Other DNA sequences in this specimen translate into the identical CDR3. The chain combines TRBV14 with TRBJ1-3; possible D gene TRBD1, 6 bases. The CDR3 spans 14 residues. The germline CDR1 and CDR2 sequences are SGHDN and FVKESK. V shed 1 base and J shed 4 bases, with 8 bases lying between them. The chain's CDR3 is CASSQVTGGNTIYF. The CDR3 nucleotides read TGTGCCAGCAGCCAAGTGACAGGCGGAAACACCATATATTTT.

The chain links TRBV7-9 to TRBJ1-2; D may be TRBD1 (5 bases). This CDR3 comprises 13 residues. V was pared by 3 bases and J by 4 bases, with 9 bases between. The V gene's germline CDR1 is SEHNR and CDR2 FQNEAQ (reference sequence). CDR3 bases: TGTGCCAGCAGCTTGACAGCTGTCTATGGCTACACCTTC. Amino acid sequence: CASSLTAVYGYTF. Based on the CDR3 plus reference TRBV7-9 and TRBJ1-2, the full variable domain is DTGVSQNPRHKITKRGQNVTFRCDPISEHNRLYWYRQTLGQGPEFLTYFQNEAQLEKSRLLSDRFSAERPKGSFSTLEIQRTEQGDSAMYLCASSLTAVYGYTFGSGTRLTVV.

The J gene is TRBJ2-3, the V gene TRBV4-3; D is perhaps TRBD2 (5 bases). Trimming pared 4 bases from V and 5 bases from J, leaving 13 bases between. The CDR3 has 14 amino acids. Germline values: CDR1 LGHNA, CDR2 YSLEER. CDR3: CASSLNPGGDTQYF. For the CDR3, the DNA is TGCGCCAGCAGCCTTAACCCTGGAGGAGATACGCAGTATTTT.

This clone was detected a few times. The genes are TRBV7-2 and TRBJ1-1, with D hard to call. Trimming left V 1 base short and J 2 bases short, with 11 bases between. Looked up from germline, CDR1 is SGHTA and CDR2 is FQGNSA. The CDR3 sequence is 15 residues long. CDR3 DNA sequence: TGTGCCAGCAGCTTAGATGGGAACGCTAACACTGAAGCTTTCTTT. Its translation: CASSLDGNANTEAFF.

A few counts support this clone. The chain is built from TRBV28 and TRBJ2-5, with no clear D. Germline CDR1 is MDHEN and CDR2 is SYDVKM. Trimming shortened V by 1 base and J by 5 bases, and 11 bases separated the two germline ends. CDR3 size: 14 residues. The CDR3 here is CASSLFDVGETQYF. As DNA, the CDR3 is TGTGCCAGCAGTTTATTCGACGTAGGGGAGACCCAGTACTTC.

The genes are TRBV15 and TRBJ1-4; a possible D gene is TRBD1 (5 bases). Germline V lookup: CDR1 LNHNV, CDR2 YYDKDF (reference sequence). The germline V and J ends were trimmed by 1 base and 7 bases, with 16 bases remaining between them. CDR3 length: 16 residues. The CDR3 DNA sequence: TGTGCCACCAGCAGAGTTGGCAGGGTTTGGGCTGAAAAACTGTTTTTT. This codes for CATSRVGRVWAEKLFF.

This clone has a handful of counts. The J gene is TRBJ2-1, the V gene TRBV4-1, with 10 positions matching TRBD2. This CDR3 region has 18 residues. The germline V gene encodes CDR1 MGHRA and CDR2 YSYEKL. V was clipped by 1 base and J by 8 bases; unmatched bases: 14. The CDR3 sequence: CASSQVDMGLAGAHEQFF. CDR3 DNA: TGCGCCAGCAGCCAAGTGGACATGGGTCTAGCGGGGGCTCATGAGCAGTTCTTC.

This clone was seen repeatedly, ten times or more. V is TRBV18 and J is TRBJ2-1; D is unresolved. V lost 2 bases and J lost 5, with 13 bases in between. Germline V lookup: CDR1 KGHSH, CDR2 LQKENI. The CDR3 runs to 15 residues. The CDR3 coding sequence is TGTGCCAGCTCACCAGGAATAGCTGAAGACAATGAGCAGTTCTTC. This codes for CASSPGIAEDNEQFF.

The chain joins TRBV6-1 to TRBJ1-1, with unresolved D. This CDR3 spans 12 amino acids. CDR1 and CDR2 (germline): MNHNS, SASEGT. Trimming removed 7 bases from V and 1 base from J, with 7 bases in between. The CDR3 protein is CASTLPNTEAFF. The CDR3 DNA reads as TGTGCCAGCACCCTGCCGAACACTGAAGCTTTCTTT.

The chain uses TRBV11-2 and TRBJ2-2, with 9 nucleotides matching TRBD1. The CDR3 is 16 amino acids. V lost 6 bases, J lost 1 base, and 6 bases stayed unmatched. Per germline, CDR1 SGHAT and CDR2 FQNNGV. CDR3 residues: CASRPPGQGNTGELFF. Here the CDR3 DNA reads TGTGCCAGCAGGCCACCGGGACAGGGGAACACCGGGGAGCTGTTTTTT.

This clone was found a few times. This chain links TRBV10-3 with TRBJ1-2; 10 nucleotides align to TRBD1. The germline gives CDR1 ENHRY, CDR2 SYGVKD. The CDR3 consists of 13 residues. The V segment lost 10 bases and the J segment 0 bases; nucleotides outside the gene matches: 2. CDR3 bases: TGTGCCACGGGGACAGGGGCTAACTATGGCTACACCTTC. It codes for CATGTGANYGYTF.

This clone was seen more than once but under ten times. The chain is built from TRBV7-6 and TRBJ1-3, with 9 bases that match TRBD1. CDR3 length: 18 amino acids. The ends lost 5 bases at V and 3 bases at J; junction bases unmatched: 14. The germline gives CDR1 SGHVS, CDR2 FNYEAQ. CDR3 bases: TGTGCCAGCAGCCCGGAGGCGGTACAGGGGGCAAGTGGAAACACCATATATTTT. This gives the protein CASSPEAVQGASGNTIYF.

The chain couples TRBV29-1 to TRBJ2-7; D is ambiguous. Trimming shortened V by 6 bases and J by 3 bases, and 12 bases separated the two germline ends. The CDR3 length is 12 residues. The germline CDR1 and CDR2 sequences are SQVTM and ANQGSEA. The CDR3 nucleotides are TGCAGCGTGCGGACCCCTAGCTACGAGCAGTACTTC. It encodes CSVRTPSYEQYF.

The table lists this clone with a few counts. The CDR3 here is CASTLRRESYEQYF. DNA of the CDR3: TGTGCCAGCACCTTGAGACGGGAGTCCTACGAGCAGTACTTC. This chain links TRBV28 with TRBJ2-7, with D tentatively TRBD2 (6 bases). Germline V lookup: CDR1 MDHEN, CDR2 SYDVKM. This CDR3 region has 14 residues. V was shortened by 7 bases and J by 1 base, with 14 bases between the two germline ends.

V and J are TRBV19 and TRBJ2-2; D possibly corresponds to TRBD2 (6 bases). Germline-derived CDR1 and CDR2 are LNHDA and SQIVND (reference sequence). This CDR3 comprises 13 residues. Trimming took 6 bases from V and 7 from J, leaving 12 bases between them. CDR3 residues: CASSRLDFGELFF. The CDR3 DNA reads TGTGCCAGTAGCCGACTAGACTTCGGGGAGCTGTTTTTT.

This clone was counted only a few times. The genes are TRBV4-1 and TRBJ2-2; D call uncertain. CDR3 size: 15 residues. Trimming took 3 bases from V and 3 from J, leaving 11 bases between them. The germline V gene encodes CDR1 MGHRA and CDR2 YSYEKL. The CDR3 bases are TGCGCCAGCAGCCATCCCGCCGCGGACACCGGGGAGCTGTTTTTT. This codes for CASSHPAADTGELFF.

This chain connects TRBV4-1 to TRBJ2-1; possibly TRBD1 for D (6 bases). CDR3 size: 14 residues. V was trimmed by 1 base and J by 11 bases, leaving 15 bases between them. CDR1 and CDR2 from the germline V gene are MGHRA and YSYEKL. This CDR3 is CASSQGVGDIKQFF. DNA of the CDR3: TGCGCCAGCAGCCAAGGGGTCGGGGACATTAAGCAGTTCTTC.

Only a few counts were recorded for this clone. The chain carries TRBV7-2 and TRBJ2-5, with D perhaps matching TRBD2 (6 bases). With the DNA end fitting TRBJ2-7 better, the J assignment may be wrong. This CDR3 contains 14 residues. Germline V CDR1 and CDR2: SGHTA, FQGNSA. This CDR3 reads CASMDRGSSYEQYF. CDR3 DNA: TGTGCCAGCATGGACCGGGGGAGCTCCTACGAGCAGTACTTC.

This clone was seen ten or more times. The identical CDR3 is also encoded by other nucleotide sequences in the sample. The CDR3 coding sequence is TGTGCCAGCAGTTCGACTAGCGGGAACTCCTACGAGCAGTACTTC. Amino acid sequence: CASSSTSGNSYEQYF. This chain joins TRBV14 and TRBJ2-7; TRBD2 aligns across 11 bases. The germline gives CDR1 SGHDN, CDR2 FVKESK. The CDR3 is 15 residues long. V was pared by 6 bases and J by 0 bases, with 4 bases of the junction left unmatched.